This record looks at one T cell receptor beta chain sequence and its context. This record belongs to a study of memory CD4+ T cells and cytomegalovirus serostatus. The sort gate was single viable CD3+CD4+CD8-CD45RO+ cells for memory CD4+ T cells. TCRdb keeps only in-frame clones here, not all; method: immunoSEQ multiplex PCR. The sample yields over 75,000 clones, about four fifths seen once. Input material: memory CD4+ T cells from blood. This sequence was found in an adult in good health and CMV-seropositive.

The CDR3 region is CASSIELTGVGYEQYF. The CDR3 nucleotides read TGTGCCAGTAGTATAGAACTGACGGGGGTCGGGTACGAGCAGTACTTC. V usage is TRBV19 and J usage is TRBJ2-7, with D possibly matching TRBD2 (6 bases). Germline CDR1 and CDR2: LNHDA and SQIVND (reference sequence). Trimming cost V 0 bases and J 4 bases, with 16 bases left between them. There are 16 residues in the CDR3.